These 6 T cell receptor beta chains originate from one sample sequenced in a study of PD-L1 blockade in urothelial cancer. Time point reported: pretreatment peripheral blood. Sequencing was performed with immunoSEQ multiplex PCR; in TCRdb, only in-frame clones are kept and a portion is missing. The data show under 55,000 clones, roughly four fifths seen once. Sequenced here: PBMCs, sampled around atezolizumab (anti-PD-L1) treatment. The source is a man between 65 and 85 years old with urothelial cancer.

This clone came up once. The J gene is TRBJ2-3, the V gene TRBV5-6, with 7 bases identical to TRBD2. The germline V gene encodes CDR1 SGHDT and CDR2 YYEEEE. CDR3 length: 14 amino acids. Trimming removed 4 bases from V and 2 bases from J; junction bases left unmatched: 4. CDR3 loop: CASSQLAATDTQYF. CDR3 nucleotide sequence: TGTGCCAGCAGCCAGCTAGCGGCCACAGATACGCAGTATTTT.

This clone was observed a few times. This chain connects TRBV9 to TRBJ1-4; 7 bases align to TRBD1. Trimming took 3 bases from V and 0 from J; bases not matched to a gene: 2. The germline V gene encodes CDR1 SGDLS and CDR2 YYNGEE. The CDR3 contains 15 residues. CDR3 amino acids: CASSEGTATNEKLFF. In DNA form, the CDR3 reads TGTGCCAGCAGCGAGGGGACAGCAACTAATGAAAAACTGTTTTTT.

This chain uses TRBV9 with TRBJ1-1, with 8 bases matching TRBD1. The CDR3 totals 14 residues. After removal of 2 bases from V and 4 bases from J, the junction contained 4 bases not matched to a gene. Per the germline V gene, CDR1 is SGDLS and CDR2 is YYNGEE. Here the CDR3 DNA reads TGTGCCAGCAGCGTGCAGGGGGCTGTCACTGAAGCTTTCTTT. It translates to CASSVQGAVTEAFF.

The chain employs TRBV19 and TRBJ1-2; TRBD1 might be the D (6 bases). V was shortened by 6 bases and J by 2 bases, with 16 bases between the two germline ends. Germline CDR1 is LNHDA and CDR2 is SQIVND (reference sequence). The CDR3 covers 15 residues. The chain's CDR3 is CASRSSGQPNYGYTF. The CDR3 nucleotides are TGTGCCAGTAGAAGCAGCGGACAGCCCAACTATGGCTACACCTTC.

The V and J genes are TRBV11-2 and TRBJ2-7, with a possible D match to TRBD1 (6 bases). Trimming left V 6 bases short and J 3 bases short, with 15 bases between. This CDR3 is built from 14 residues. The germline CDR1 and CDR2 sequences are SGHAT and FQNNGV. The CDR3 region is CASSMTGFGYEQYF. CDR3 sequence (DNA): TGTGCCAGCAGTATGACAGGATTCGGCTACGAGCAGTACTTC.

V usage is TRBV5-5 and J usage is TRBJ1-1, with D possibly being TRBD1 (6 bases). The germline V gene has CDR1 SGHKS and CDR2 YYEKEE (reference sequence). The V end lost 4 bases, the J end lost 3 bases, and 13 bases lay between the germline ends. The CDR3 is 14 amino acids. CDR3 sequence reads: CASSATGSYTEAFF. Here the CDR3 DNA reads TGTGCCAGCAGCGCCACAGGGTCGTACACTGAAGCTTTCTTT. The full variable domain, completed using reference TRBV5-5 and TRBJ1-1, is DAGVTQSPTHLIKTRGQQVTLRCSPISGHKSVSWYQQVLGQGPQFIFQYYEKEERGRGNFPDRFSARQFPNYSSELNVNALLLGDSALYLCASSATGSYTEAFFGQGTRLTVV.